This T cell receptor beta chain was sequenced during a study of human T cells and chemical hapten exposure. Trimming took 6 bases from V and 1 from J, leaving 12 bases between them. The CDR3 length is 14 residues. CDR1 MNHEY and CDR2 SVGAGI come from the germline V gene. The study, taken as a whole, reports: Controls formed significantly fewer large CDR3 similarity clusters than expanded TCRs did.

TCRdb re-called the RACE reads with MiXCR, one entry per CDR3 protein. The data show approximately 79,000 distinct CDR3 sequences, 10% seen once. The time point here: patch test 1, 2 weeks after DPC sensitization. This sample's treatment: therapeutic diphenylcyclopropenone sensitization with weekly scalp DPC. Blood collection took place prior to placing each patch test. This clonotype was counted between two and nine times. Its specificity is not known. The material sequenced was whole blood, taken in connection with sensitization to the hapten diphenylcyclopropenone (DPC). The V gene is TRBV6-5, the J gene TRBJ1-1; D might be TRBD1 (6 bases). This receptor was taken from a woman in her 50s with alopecia areata. Some clones in this sample may be carry-over from other donors' samples. CDR3 residues: CASRNRAWNTEAFF. The CDR3 nucleotides read TGTGCCAGCAGGAACAGGGCGTGGAACACTGAAGCTTTCTTT.